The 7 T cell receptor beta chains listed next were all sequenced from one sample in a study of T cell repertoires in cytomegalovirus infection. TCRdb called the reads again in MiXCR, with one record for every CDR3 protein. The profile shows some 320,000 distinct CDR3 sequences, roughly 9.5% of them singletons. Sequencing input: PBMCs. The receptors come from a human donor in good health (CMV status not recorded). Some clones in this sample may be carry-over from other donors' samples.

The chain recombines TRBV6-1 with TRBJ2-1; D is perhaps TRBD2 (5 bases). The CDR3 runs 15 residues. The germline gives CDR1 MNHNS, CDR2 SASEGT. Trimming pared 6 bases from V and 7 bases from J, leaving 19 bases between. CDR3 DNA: TGTGCCAGCAGCCCCGGGGTAGCAGTTGGGAATGAGCAGTTCTTC. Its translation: CASSPGVAVGNEQFF.

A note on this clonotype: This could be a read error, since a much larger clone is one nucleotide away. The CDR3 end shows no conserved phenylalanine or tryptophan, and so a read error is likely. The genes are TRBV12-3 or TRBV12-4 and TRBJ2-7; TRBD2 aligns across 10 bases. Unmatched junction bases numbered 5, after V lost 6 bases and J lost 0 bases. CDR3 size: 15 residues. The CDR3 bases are TGTGCCAGCAGCCCTAGCGGGAGTCCCTCCTACGAGCAGTACTGC. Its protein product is CASSPSGSPSYEQYC.

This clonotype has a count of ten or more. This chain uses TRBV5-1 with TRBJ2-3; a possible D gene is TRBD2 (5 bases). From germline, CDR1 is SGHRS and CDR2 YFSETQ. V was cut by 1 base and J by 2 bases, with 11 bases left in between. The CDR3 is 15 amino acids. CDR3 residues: CASSLRGTNTDTQYF. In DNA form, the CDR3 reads TGCGCCAGCAGCTTGCGGGGTACGAACACAGATACGCAGTATTTT.

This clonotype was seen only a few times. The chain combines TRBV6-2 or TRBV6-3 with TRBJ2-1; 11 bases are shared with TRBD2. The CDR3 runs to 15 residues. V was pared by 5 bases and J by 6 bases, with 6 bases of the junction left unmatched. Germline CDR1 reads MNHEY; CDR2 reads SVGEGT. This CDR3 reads CASSDLAGGGNEQFF. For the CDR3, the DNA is TGTGCCAGCAGTGACCTAGCGGGGGGTGGCAATGAGCAGTTCTTC.

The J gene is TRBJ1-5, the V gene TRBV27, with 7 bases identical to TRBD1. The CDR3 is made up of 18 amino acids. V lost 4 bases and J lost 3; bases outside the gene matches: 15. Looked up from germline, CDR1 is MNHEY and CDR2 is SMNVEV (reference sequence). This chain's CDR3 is CASSSPRGKGGNNQPQHF. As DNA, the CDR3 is TGTGCCAGCAGTTCTCCAAGAGGAAAAGGGGGCAACAATCAGCCCCAGCATTTT.

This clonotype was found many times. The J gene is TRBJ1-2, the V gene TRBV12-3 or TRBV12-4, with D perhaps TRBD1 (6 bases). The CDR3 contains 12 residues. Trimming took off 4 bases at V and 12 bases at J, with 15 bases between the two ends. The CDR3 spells CASSYTGRGDTF. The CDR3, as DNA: TGTGCCAGCAGTTACACAGGGCGAGGGGACACCTTC.

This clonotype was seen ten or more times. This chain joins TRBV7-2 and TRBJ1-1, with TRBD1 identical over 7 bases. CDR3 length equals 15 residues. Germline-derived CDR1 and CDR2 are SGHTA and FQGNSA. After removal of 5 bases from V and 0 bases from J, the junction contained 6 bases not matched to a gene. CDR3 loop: CASSAKGQLNTEAFF. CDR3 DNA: TGTGCCAGCAGCGCAAAGGGACAGTTGAACACTGAAGCTTTCTTT.